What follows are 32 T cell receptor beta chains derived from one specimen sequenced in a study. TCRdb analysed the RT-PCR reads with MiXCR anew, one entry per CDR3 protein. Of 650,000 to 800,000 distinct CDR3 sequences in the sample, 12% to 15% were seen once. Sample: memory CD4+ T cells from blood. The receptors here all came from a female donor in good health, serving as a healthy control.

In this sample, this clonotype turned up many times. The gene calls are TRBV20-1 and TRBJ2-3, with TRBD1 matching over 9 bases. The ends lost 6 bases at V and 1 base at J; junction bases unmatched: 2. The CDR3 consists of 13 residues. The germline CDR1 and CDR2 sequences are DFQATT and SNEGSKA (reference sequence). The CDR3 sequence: CSAWDRGTDTQYF. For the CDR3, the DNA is TGCAGTGCGTGGGACAGGGGCACAGATACGCAGTATTTT.

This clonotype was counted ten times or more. In nucleotides, the CDR3 is TGTGCCAGCAGGGGGACGACAGTTAACTACGAGCAGTACTTC. As protein: CASRGTTVNYEQYF. The chain is built from TRBV7-9 and TRBJ2-7; D could derive from TRBD1 or TRBD2 (5 bases each). Germline V gene data show CDR1 as SEHNR and CDR2 as FQNEAQ (reference sequence). CDR3 length equals 14 residues. V shed 6 bases and J shed 3 bases, with 15 bases lying between them.

The CDR3 loop is CASSLASLAGREQYF. CDR3 in DNA: TGTGCCAGCAGCTTAGCGAGCCTAGCGGGGCGCGAGCAGTACTTC. The rearrangement joins TRBV7-2 to TRBJ2-7; TRBD2 aligns across 9 bases. The CDR3 totals 15 residues. CDR1 is SGHTA, CDR2 FQGNSA, per germline. V dropped 0 bases and J dropped 6; count of bases not matched to a gene: 6.

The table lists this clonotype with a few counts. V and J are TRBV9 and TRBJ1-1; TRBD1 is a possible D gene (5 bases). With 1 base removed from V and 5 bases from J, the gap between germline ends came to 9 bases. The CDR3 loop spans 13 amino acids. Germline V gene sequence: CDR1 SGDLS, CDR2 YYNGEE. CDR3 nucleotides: TGTGCCAGCAGCGTAACGCAGGGAACTGAAGCTTTCTTT. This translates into CASSVTQGTEAFF. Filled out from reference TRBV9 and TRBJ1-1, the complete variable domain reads DSGVTQTPKHLITATGQRVTLRCSPRSGDLSVYWYQQSLDQGLQFLIQYYNGEERAKGNILERFSAQQFPDLHSELNLSSLELGDSALYFCASSVTQGTEAFFGQGTRLTVV.

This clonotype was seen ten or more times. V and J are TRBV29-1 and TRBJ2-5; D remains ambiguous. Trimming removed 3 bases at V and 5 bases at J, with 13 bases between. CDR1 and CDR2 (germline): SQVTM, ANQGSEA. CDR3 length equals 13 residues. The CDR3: CSVDPGGLETQYF. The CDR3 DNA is TGCAGCGTTGACCCAGGCGGCCTGGAGACCCAGTACTTC.

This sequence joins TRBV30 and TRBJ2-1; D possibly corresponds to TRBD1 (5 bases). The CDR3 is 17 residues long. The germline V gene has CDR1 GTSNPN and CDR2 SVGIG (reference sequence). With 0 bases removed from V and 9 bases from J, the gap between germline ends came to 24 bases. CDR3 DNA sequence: TGTGCCTGGAGTGTACCCCCCACCAGGGTGCCGTTGATTGAGCAGTTCTTC. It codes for CAWSVPPTRVPLIEQFF.

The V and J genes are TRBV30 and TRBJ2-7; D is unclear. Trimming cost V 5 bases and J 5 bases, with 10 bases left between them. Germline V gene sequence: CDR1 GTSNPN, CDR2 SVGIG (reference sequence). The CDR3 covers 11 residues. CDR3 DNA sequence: TGTGCCTGGGCAGCTTTGGACGAGCAGTACTTC. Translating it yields CAWAALDEQYF.

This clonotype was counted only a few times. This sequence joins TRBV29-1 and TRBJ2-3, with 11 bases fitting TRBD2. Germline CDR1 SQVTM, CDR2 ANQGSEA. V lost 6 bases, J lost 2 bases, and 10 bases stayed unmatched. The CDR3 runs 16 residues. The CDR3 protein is CSVEGLSGRATDTQYF. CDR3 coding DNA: TGCAGCGTCGAGGGGCTTAGCGGGAGGGCCACAGATACGCAGTATTTT.

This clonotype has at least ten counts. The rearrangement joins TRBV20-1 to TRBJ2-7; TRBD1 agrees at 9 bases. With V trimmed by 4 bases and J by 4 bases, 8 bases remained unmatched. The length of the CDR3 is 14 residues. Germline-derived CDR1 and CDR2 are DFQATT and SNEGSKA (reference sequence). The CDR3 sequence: CSAKIGTGKYEQYF. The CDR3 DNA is TGCAGTGCTAAAATTGGGACAGGGAAATACGAGCAGTACTTC.

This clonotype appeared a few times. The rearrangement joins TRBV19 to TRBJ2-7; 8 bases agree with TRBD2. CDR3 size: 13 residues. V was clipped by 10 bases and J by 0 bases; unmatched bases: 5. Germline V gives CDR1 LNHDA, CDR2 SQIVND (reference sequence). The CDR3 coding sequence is TGTGCCACCCGCGGGGGGCTCTCCTACGAGCAGTACTTC. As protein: CATRGGLSYEQYF.

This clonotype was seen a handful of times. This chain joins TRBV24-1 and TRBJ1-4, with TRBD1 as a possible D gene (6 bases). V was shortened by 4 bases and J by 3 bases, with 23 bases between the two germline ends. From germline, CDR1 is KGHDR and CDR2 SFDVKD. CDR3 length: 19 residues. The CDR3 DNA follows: TGTGCCACCAGTGACCCCGGGGCAGGGGATAACGCGGCTAATGAAAAACTGTTTTTT. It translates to CATSDPGAGDNAANEKLFF.

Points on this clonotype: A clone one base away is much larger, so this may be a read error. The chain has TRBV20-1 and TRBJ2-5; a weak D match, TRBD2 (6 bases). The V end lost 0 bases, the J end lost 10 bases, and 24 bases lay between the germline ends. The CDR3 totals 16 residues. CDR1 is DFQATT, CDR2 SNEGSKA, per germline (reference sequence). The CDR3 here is CSARDRTTRSTGFQYF. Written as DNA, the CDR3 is TGCAGTGCTAGAGATAGGACTACCCGGAGTACGGGGTTCCAGTACTTC.

CDR3 sequence reads: CAWSATGSGYTF. In nucleotides, the CDR3 is TGTGCCTGGAGTGCTACAGGGAGCGGCTACACCTTC. This chain uses TRBV30 with TRBJ1-2; D may be TRBD1 (6 bases). The CDR3 length is 12 residues. V lost 1 base and J 8 bases, leaving 11 bases between the germline ends. Germline values: CDR1 GTSNPN, CDR2 SVGIG (reference sequence).

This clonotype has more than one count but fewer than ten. The CDR3: CASSFRDSLADTQYF. The CDR3 nucleotides read TGCGCCAGCAGCTTCCGGGACAGCCTAGCAGATACGCAGTATTTT. The chain couples TRBV5-1 to TRBJ2-3; 7 nucleotides line up with TRBD1. The CDR3 is made up of 15 amino acids. The germline V gene has CDR1 SGHRS and CDR2 YFSETQ. The V gene end was trimmed by 2 bases and the J gene end by 4 bases; junction bases not matched to a gene: 7.

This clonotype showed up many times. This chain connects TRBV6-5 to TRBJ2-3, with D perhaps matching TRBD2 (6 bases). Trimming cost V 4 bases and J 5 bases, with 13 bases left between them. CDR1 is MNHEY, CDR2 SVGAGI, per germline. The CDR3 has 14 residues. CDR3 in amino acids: CASSLGGRRDTQYF. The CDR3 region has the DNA TGTGCCAGCAGTTTAGGAGGGCGGAGAGATACGCAGTATTTT.

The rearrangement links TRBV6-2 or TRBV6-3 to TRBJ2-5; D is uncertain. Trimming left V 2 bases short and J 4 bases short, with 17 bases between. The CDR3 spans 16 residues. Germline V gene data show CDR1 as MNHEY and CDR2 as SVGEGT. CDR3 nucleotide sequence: TGTGCCAGCAGTTACCAATTAGCCGAAGTTCCAGAGACCCAGTACTTC. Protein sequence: CASSYQLAEVPETQYF.

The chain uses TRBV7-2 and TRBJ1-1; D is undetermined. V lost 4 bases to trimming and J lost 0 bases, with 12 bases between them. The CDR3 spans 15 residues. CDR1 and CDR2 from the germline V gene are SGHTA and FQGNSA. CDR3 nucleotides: TGTGCCAGCAGCTGGGGAGGGAACATGAACACTGAAGCTTTCTTT. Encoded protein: CASSWGGNMNTEAFF.

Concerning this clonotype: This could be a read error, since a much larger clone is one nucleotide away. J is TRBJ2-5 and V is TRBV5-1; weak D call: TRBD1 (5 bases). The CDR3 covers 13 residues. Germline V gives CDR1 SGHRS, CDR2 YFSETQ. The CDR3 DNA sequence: TGCGCCAGCAGCTACGGACAAGGGGCGACCCATTACTTC. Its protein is CASSYGQGATHYF.

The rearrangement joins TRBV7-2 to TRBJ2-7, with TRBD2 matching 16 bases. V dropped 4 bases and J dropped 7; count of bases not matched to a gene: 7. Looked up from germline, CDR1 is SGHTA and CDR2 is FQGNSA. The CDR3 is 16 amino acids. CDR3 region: CASSSGLAGGTGEQYF. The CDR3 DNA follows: TGTGCCAGCAGCTCGGGACTAGCGGGAGGGACGGGGGAGCAGTACTTC.

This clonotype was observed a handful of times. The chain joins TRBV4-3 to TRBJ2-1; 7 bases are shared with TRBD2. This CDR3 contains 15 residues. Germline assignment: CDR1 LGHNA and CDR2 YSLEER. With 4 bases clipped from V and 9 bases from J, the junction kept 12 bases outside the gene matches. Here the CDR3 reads CASSPAGGGQVEQFF. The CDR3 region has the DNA TGCGCCAGCAGCCCAGCGGGCGGGGGTCAAGTTGAGCAGTTCTTC.

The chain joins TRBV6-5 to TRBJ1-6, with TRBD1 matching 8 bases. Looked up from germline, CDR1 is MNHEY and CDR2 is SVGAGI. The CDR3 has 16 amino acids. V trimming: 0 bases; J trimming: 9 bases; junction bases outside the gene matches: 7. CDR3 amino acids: CASSYSIGQGASPLHF. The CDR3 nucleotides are TGTGCCAGCAGTTACTCGATAGGACAGGGTGCTTCACCCCTCCACTTT.

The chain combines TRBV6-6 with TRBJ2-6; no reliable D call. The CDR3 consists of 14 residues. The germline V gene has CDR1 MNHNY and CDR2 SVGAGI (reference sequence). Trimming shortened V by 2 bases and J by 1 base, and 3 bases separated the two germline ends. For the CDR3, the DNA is TGTGCCAGCAGTTACAGGTCTGGGGCCAACGTCCTGACTTTC. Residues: CASSYRSGANVLTF.

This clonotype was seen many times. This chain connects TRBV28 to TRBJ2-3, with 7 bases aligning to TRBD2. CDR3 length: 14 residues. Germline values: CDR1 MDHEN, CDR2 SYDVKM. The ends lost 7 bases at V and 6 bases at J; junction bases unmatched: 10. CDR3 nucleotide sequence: TGTGCCAGCATCACGGGAGGATCCCAGGATACGCAGTATTTT. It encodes CASITGGSQDTQYF.

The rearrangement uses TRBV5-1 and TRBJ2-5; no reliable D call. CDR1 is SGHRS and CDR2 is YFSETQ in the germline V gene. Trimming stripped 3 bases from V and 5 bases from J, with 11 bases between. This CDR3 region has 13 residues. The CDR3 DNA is TGCGCCAGCAGCTCATCCCCCATGGAGACCCAGTACTTC. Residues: CASSSSPMETQYF.

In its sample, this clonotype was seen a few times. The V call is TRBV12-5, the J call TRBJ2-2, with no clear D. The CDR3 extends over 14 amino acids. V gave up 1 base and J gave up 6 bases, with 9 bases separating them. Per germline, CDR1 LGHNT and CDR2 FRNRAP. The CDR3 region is CASGLGRDSGELFF. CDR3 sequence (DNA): TGTGCTAGTGGTTTGGGTAGGGATTCCGGGGAGCTGTTTTTT.

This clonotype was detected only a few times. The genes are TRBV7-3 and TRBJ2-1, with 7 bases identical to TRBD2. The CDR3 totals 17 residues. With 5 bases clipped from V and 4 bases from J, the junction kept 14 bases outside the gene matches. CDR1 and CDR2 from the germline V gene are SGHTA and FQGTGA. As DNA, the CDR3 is TGTGCCAGCAGCCGTCATCAACTAGCGCAATTATACAATGAGCAGTTCTTC. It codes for CASSRHQLAQLYNEQFF.

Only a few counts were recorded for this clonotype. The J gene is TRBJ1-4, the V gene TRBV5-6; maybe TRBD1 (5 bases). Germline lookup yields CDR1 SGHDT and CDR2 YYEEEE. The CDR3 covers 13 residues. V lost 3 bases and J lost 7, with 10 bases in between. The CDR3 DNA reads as TGTGCCAGCAGCTCTCGGGACGTTGAAAAACTGTTTTTT. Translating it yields CASSSRDVEKLFF.

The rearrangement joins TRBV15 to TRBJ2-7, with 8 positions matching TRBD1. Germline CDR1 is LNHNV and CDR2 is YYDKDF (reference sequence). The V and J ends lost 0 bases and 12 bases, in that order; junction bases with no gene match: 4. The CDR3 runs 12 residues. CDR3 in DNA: TGTGCCACCAGCAGAGATGGCCAGGGGGCGTACTTC. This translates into CATSRDGQGAYF.

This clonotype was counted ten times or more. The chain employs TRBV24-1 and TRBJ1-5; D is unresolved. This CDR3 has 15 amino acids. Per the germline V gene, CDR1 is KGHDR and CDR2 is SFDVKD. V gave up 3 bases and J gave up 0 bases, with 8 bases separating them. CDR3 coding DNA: TGTGCCACCAGTGATGGACTGTCTAGCAATCAGCCCCAGCATTTT. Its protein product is CATSDGLSSNQPQHF.

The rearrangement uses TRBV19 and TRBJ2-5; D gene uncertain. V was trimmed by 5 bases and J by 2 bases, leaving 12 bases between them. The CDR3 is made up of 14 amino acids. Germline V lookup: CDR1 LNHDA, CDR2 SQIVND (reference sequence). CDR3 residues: CASSRNLGQETQYF. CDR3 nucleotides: TGTGCCAGTAGTCGGAACCTAGGTCAAGAGACCCAGTACTTC.

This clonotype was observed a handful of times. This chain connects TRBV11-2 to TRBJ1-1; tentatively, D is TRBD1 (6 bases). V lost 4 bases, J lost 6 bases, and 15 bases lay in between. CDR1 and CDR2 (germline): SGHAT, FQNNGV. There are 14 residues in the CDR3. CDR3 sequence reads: CASSSFRGQAEAFF. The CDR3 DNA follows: TGTGCCAGCAGCTCATTCAGGGGCCAGGCTGAAGCTTTCTTT.

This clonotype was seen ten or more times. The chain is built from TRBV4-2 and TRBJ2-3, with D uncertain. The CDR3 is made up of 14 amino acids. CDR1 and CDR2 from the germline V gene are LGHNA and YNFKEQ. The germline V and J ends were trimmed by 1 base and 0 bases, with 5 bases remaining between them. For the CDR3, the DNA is TGTGCCAGCAGCCAAGCCACTAGCACAGATACGCAGTATTTT. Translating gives CASSQATSTDTQYF.